This TCR beta chain was sequenced in a study of blood T cell repertoires in COVID-19. Study details: From T cells, B-cell-depleted T cells, or PBMCs came the material, which was cDNA or gDNA.

Original data processing: Reference gene primers were amplified, and this amplification served to estimate nucleated cell counts. TCRdb's copy holds only in-frame clones and misses some; the assay was immunoSEQ multiplex PCR. The V and J calls and clone size are taken from that table; D and trimming were inferred from the DNA. The sample consists of some 170,000 clones, more than 80% of them appearing once. During active infection, Seattle patients enrolled and were then monitored through disease. This receptor was identified in a woman aged 55-69 years with COVID-19, enrolled during active disease. Sequencing was done on a sample of peripheral blood.

The CDR3 DNA is TGCGCCAGCAGCCTGGGACTAGCGGGGGATTCCTACAATGAGCAGTTCTTC. It codes for CASSLGLAGDSYNEQFF. This sequence joins TRBV4-1 and TRBJ2-1; 14 bases fit TRBD2. V was pared by 4 bases and J by 1 base, with 3 bases of the junction left unmatched. Germline assignment: CDR1 MGHRA and CDR2 YSYEKL. CDR3 size: 17 residues.